The 15 T cell receptor beta chains below were found in one sample sequenced in a study of T cells in Graves' hyperthyroidism and ophthalmopathy. RNA transcripts yielded amplified TCR beta CDR3 regions. Carried out on the TCR CDR3, a first-round RT-PCR used the HTBI primer set. TCRdb recomputed calls from the multiplex PCR reads with MiXCR, one row per CDR3 protein. The sample has roughly 740,000 distinct CDR3 sequences; about a sixth are singletons. The material sequenced was blood. These receptors were obtained from a man between 18 and 29 years old with Graves' hyperthyroidism.

This clonotype was found many times. The chain recombines TRBV6-2 or TRBV6-3 with TRBJ2-5, with 9 positions matching TRBD2. The CDR3 length is 16 residues. Germline-derived CDR1 and CDR2 are MNHEY and SVGEGT. V shed 5 bases, J shed 3 bases, and the junction held 10 bases outside the gene matches. In DNA form, the CDR3 reads TGTGCCAGCAGTCAACGACTAGCGGACACGAAAGAGACCCAGTACTTC. This translates into CASSQRLADTKETQYF.

On this clonotype itself: Given a much more abundant clone one base away, this may be a read error. The chain links TRBV11-2 to TRBJ2-5; D may be TRBD1 (6 bases). The ends were cut back, 6 bases at V and 5 bases at J, with 19 bases in the middle. Germline CDR1 and CDR2: SGHAT and FQNNGV. There are 15 residues in the CDR3. CDR3 in amino acids: CASSLCTGLGETQYF. Here the CDR3 DNA reads TGTGCCAGCAGTTTATGCACAGGGTTAGGCGAGACCCAGTACTTC. The complete variable domain, with remaining parts taken from reference TRBV11-2 and TRBJ2-5, reads EAGVAQSPRYKIIEKRQSVAFWCNPISGHATLYWYQQILGQGPKLLIQFQNNGVVDDSQLPKDRFSAERLKGVDSTLKIQPAKLEDSAVYLCASSLCTGLGETQYFGPGTRLLVL.

A few counts support this clonotype. The chain is built from TRBV2 and TRBJ2-3, with D possibly being TRBD2 (5 bases). The V gene lost 11 bases and the J gene lost 5 bases, with 11 bases spanning the gap. This CDR3 contains 11 residues. Per germline, CDR1 SNHLY and CDR2 FYNNEI. The CDR3, as DNA: TGTGCCGGGCGCGAGGGAGATACGCAGTATTTT. It codes for CAGREGDTQYF.

This clonotype was counted ten times or more. V gene TRBV13 combines with J gene TRBJ2-1, with TRBD1 matching 8 bases. Germline trimming cut 5 bases from V and 2 bases from J; bases unmatched to any gene: 11. Germline CDR1 is PRHDT and CDR2 is FYEKMQ (reference sequence). The CDR3 is 17 amino acids. In DNA form, the CDR3 reads TGTGCCAGCAGCGCCCCCCCCGGGACAGGTGCCTACAATGAGCAGTTCTTC. The encoded protein is CASSAPPGTGAYNEQFF.

This clonotype has at least ten counts. This chain links TRBV7-8 with TRBJ2-7; D unresolved. CDR1 is SGHVS and CDR2 is FQNEAQ in the germline V gene. V was cut by 5 bases and J by 3 bases, with 8 bases left in between. CDR3 length: 12 amino acids. As DNA, the CDR3 is TGTGCCAGCAGCCACAGTGTCTACGAGCAGTACTTC. Translating gives CASSHSVYEQYF. The whole variable domain, remainder taken from reference TRBV7-8 and TRBJ2-7, is GAGVSQSPRYKVAKRGQDVALRCDPISGHVSLFWYQQALGQGPEFLTYFQNEAQLDKSGLPSDRFFAERPEGSVSTLKIQRTQQEDSAVYLCASSHSVYEQYFGPGTRLTVT.

This clonotype was detected a few times. The chain recombines TRBV12-3 or TRBV12-4 with TRBJ2-1; no clear D. CDR3 length: 13 amino acids. V was shortened by 6 bases and J by 5 bases, with 11 bases between the two germline ends. CDR3 residues: CASSQNINNEQFF. CDR3 nucleotide sequence: TGTGCCAGCAGCCAGAACATAAACAATGAGCAGTTCTTC.

This clonotype occurred many times. The chain couples TRBV7-7 to TRBJ2-3; a weak D match, TRBD2 (5 bases). Trimming stripped 5 bases from V and 1 base from J, with 7 bases between. The CDR3 runs to 13 residues. The germline V gene has CDR1 SSHAT and CDR2 FNYEAQ (reference sequence). CDR3 DNA: TGTGCCAGCAGCATGGGAGGCACAGATACGCAGTATTTT. Amino acid sequence: CASSMGGTDTQYF.

The chain recombines TRBV19 with TRBJ2-7; TRBD2 matches at 14 bases. Trimming cost V 4 bases and J 5 bases; bases outside gene matches: 7. The CDR3 length is 16 residues. From germline, CDR1 is LNHDA and CDR2 SQIVND (reference sequence). The CDR3 is CASSTGTSGSGNEQYF. The CDR3 DNA is TGTGCCAGTAGTACTGGGACTAGCGGGAGCGGAAACGAGCAGTACTTC.

Ten or more counts support this clonotype. This chain uses TRBV28 with TRBJ2-7, with D possibly called TRBD1 or TRBD2 (6 bases each). Germline V gene lookup returns CDR1 MDHEN and CDR2 SYDVKM. V was shortened by 5 bases and J by 3 bases, with 23 bases between the two germline ends. The CDR3 contains 17 residues. The CDR3 bases are TGTGCCAGCAGTCCTCCCTTCGCGGGACAACTAAACTACGAGCAGTACTTC. Translating gives CASSPPFAGQLNYEQYF.

This clonotype was seen repeatedly, ten times or more. The chain recombines TRBV2 with TRBJ1-5; TRBD1 agrees at 7 bases. The CDR3 loop spans 14 amino acids. Germline assignment: CDR1 SNHLY and CDR2 FYNNEI. Trimming at V came to 6 bases and at J to 3 bases, leaving 5 bases not matched to a gene. CDR3 sequence: CASRRQGPNQPQHF. In nucleotides, the CDR3 is TGTGCCAGCAGACGACAGGGCCCCAATCAGCCCCAGCATTTT.

This clonotype has at least ten counts. The chain has TRBV6-1 and TRBJ2-7; D call uncertain. Germline V gene lookup returns CDR1 MNHNS and CDR2 SASEGT. V was pared by 6 bases and J by 3 bases, with 18 bases between. CDR3 length equals 15 residues. The CDR3 DNA reads TGTGCCAGCAGCCCAGGTCGGGCAGCCAGCTACGAGCAGTACTTC. The encoded protein is CASSPGRAASYEQYF.

The chain links TRBV29-1 to TRBJ2-1, with a possible D match to TRBD2 (5 bases). V shed 6 bases and J shed 5 bases, with 11 bases lying between them. CDR1 and CDR2 (germline): SQVTM, ANQGSEA. The length of the CDR3 is 12 residues. In nucleotides, the CDR3 is TGCAGCGTGGGGAGAGGCAACAATGAGCAGTTCTTC. It translates to CSVGRGNNEQFF.

This clonotype was seen many times. V usage is TRBV2 and J usage is TRBJ2-3, with TRBD1 matching over 9 bases. The germline V gene has CDR1 SNHLY and CDR2 FYNNEI. The CDR3 runs to 14 residues. The junction had 0 bases not matched to a gene; V was cut back by 1 base and J by 4 bases. CDR3 loop: CASSEDRGPDTQYF. The CDR3 DNA reads as TGTGCCAGCAGTGAAGACAGGGGGCCAGATACGCAGTATTTT.

A note on this clonotype: With a much larger clone just one base away, this may be a read error. The chain employs TRBV12-3 or TRBV12-4 and TRBJ1-4, with 9 bases aligning to TRBD1. This CDR3 has 14 amino acids. The CDR3 DNA follows: TGTGCCAGCAGTGTACAGGGGGCTGGGGAAAAACTGCTTTTT. Protein sequence: CASSVQGAGEKLLF.

This clonotype turned up a few times. The chain joins TRBV7-9 to TRBJ2-7, with a possible D match to TRBD1 (5 bases). With 9 bases removed from V and 2 bases from J, the gap between germline ends came to 26 bases. The CDR3 loop spans 17 amino acids. Per the germline V gene, CDR1 is SEHNR and CDR2 is FQNEAQ (reference sequence). The CDR3 DNA sequence: TGTGCCAGGATCCCTAGGGCCGTGGGGCTGGTTGCCTACGAGCAGTACTTC. It specifies CARIPRAVGLVAYEQYF.